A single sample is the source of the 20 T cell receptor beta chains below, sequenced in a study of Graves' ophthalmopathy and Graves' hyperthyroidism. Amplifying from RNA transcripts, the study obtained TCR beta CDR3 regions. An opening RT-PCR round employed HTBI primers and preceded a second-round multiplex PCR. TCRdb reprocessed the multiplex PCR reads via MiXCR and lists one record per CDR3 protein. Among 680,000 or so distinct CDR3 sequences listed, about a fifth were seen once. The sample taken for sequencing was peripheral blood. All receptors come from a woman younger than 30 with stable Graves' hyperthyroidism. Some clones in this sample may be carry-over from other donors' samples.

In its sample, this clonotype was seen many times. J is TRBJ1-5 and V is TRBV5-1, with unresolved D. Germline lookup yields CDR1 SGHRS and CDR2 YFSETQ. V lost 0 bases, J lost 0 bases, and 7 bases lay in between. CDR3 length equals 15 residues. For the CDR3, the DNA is TGCGCCAGCAGCTTGGACCATTATAGCAATCAGCCCCAGCATTTT. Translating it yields CASSLDHYSNQPQHF.

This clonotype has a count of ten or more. CDR3 in amino acids: CASSLVSGYTF. The CDR3 DNA reads TGTGCCAGCAGCTTAGTGTCCGGCTACACCTTC. The rearrangement uses TRBV7-9 and TRBJ1-2, with unresolved D. Germline V gene sequence: CDR1 SEHNR, CDR2 FQNEAQ (reference sequence). V shed 1 base and J shed 8 bases, with 5 bases lying between them. The CDR3 sequence is 11 residues long.

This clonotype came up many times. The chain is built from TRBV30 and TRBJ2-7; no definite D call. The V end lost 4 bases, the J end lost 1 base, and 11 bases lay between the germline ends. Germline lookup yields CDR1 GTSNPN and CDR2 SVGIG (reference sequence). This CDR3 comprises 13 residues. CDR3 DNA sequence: TGTGCCTGGACTACGTGGGGTTCCTACGAGCAGTACTTC. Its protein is CAWTTWGSYEQYF.

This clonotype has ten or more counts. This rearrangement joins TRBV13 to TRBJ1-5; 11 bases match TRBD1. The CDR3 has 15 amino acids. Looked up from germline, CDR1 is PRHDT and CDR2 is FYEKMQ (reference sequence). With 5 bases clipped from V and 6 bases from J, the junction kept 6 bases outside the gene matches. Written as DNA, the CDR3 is TGTGCCAGCAGCCAAAGGACAGGGGGCGGTCAGCCCCAGCATTTT. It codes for CASSQRTGGGQPQHF.

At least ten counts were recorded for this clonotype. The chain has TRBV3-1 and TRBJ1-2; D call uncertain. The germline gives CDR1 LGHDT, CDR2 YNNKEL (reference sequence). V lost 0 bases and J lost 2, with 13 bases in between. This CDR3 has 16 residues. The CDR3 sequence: CASSQEVRSRNYGYTF. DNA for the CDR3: TGTGCCAGCAGCCAAGAGGTCCGGAGTCGCAACTATGGCTACACCTTC.

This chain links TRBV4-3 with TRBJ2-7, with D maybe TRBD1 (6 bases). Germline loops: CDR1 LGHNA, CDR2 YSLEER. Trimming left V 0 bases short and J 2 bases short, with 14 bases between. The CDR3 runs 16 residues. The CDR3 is CASSQDSGHNTYEQYF. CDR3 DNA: TGCGCCAGCAGCCAAGATTCGGGACATAACACCTACGAGCAGTACTTC.

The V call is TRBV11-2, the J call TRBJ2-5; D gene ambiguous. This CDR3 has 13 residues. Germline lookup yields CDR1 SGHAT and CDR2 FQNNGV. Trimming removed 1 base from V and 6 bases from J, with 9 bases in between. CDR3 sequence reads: CASSLGLEKTQYF. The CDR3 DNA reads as TGTGCCAGCAGCTTAGGCCTAGAAAAGACCCAGTACTTC.

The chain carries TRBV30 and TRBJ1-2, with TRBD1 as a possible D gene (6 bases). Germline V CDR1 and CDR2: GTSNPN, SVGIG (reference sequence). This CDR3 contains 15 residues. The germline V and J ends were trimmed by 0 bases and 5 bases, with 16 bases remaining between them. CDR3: CAWSVPGSRGYGYTF. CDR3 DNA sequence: TGTGCCTGGAGTGTACCAGGGTCCAGGGGTTATGGCTACACCTTC. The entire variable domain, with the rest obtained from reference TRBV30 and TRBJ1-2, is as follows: SQTIHQWPATLVQPVGSPLSLECTVEGTSNPNLYWYRQAAGRGLQLLFYSVGIGQISSEVPQNLSASRPQDRQFILSSKKLLLSDSGFYLCAWSVPGSRGYGYTFGSGTRLTVV.

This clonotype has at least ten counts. CDR3: CASSQEERRRKGLTEAFF. Here the CDR3 DNA reads TGTGCCAGCAGCCAGGAGGAACGGCGGAGAAAGGGTCTCACTGAAGCTTTCTTT. The V gene is TRBV11-1, the J gene TRBJ1-1; D gene unclear. The CDR3 totals 18 residues. Trimming stripped 5 bases from V and 4 bases from J, with 26 bases between. Germline CDR1 is SGHAT and CDR2 is FQDESV (reference sequence).

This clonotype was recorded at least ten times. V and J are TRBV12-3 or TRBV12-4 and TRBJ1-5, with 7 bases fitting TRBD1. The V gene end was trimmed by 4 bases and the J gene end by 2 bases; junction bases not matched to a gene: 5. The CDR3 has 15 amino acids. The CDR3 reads CASSYRGEGNQPQHF. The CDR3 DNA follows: TGTGCCAGCAGTTACAGGGGTGAAGGCAATCAGCCCCAGCATTTT.

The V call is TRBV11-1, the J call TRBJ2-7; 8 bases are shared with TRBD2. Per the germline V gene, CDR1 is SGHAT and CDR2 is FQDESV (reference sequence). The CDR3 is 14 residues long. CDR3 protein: CASSGAGVLYEQYV. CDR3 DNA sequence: TGTGCCAGCAGCGGAGCGGGAGTGTTGTACGAGCAGTACGTG.

CDR3 region: CAGTGLNTGELFF. CDR3 nucleotides: TGCGCCGGGACGGGCTTAAACACCGGGGAGCTGTTTTTT. The V gene is TRBV5-1, the J gene TRBJ2-2; perhaps D is TRBD1 or TRBD2 (5 bases each). This CDR3 comprises 13 residues. Germline assignment: CDR1 SGHRS and CDR2 YFSETQ. Trimming left V 10 bases short and J 2 bases short, with 12 bases between.

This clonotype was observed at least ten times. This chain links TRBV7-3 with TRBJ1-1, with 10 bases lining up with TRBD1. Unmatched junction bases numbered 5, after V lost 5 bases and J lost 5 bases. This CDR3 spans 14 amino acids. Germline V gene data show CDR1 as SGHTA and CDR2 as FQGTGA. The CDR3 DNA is TGTGCCAGCAGCCTCATGGGACAGGGGACTGAAGCTTTCTTT. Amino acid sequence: CASSLMGQGTEAFF.

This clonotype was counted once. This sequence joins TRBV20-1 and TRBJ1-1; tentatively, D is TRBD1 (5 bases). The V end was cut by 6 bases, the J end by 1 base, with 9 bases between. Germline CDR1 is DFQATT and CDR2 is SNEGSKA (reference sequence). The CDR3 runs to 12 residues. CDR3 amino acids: CSALGTNTEAFF. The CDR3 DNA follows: TGCAGTGCCCTAGGGACGAACACTGAAGCTTTCTTT.

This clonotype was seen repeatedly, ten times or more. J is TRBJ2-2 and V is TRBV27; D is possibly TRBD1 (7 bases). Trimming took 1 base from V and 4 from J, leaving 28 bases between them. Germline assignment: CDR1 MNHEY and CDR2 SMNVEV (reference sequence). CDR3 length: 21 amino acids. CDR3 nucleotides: TGTGCCAGCAGTTTATGGGACAGTCCCCGTCGACAGGAGGGGGTCACCGGGGAGCTGTTTTTT. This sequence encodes CASSLWDSPRRQEGVTGELFF.

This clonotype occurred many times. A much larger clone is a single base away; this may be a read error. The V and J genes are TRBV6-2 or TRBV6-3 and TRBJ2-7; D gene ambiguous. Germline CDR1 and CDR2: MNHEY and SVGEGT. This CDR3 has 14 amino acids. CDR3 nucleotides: TGTGCCAGCAGTCTCGGATTGAAAACCTACGAGCAGTGCTTC. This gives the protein CASSLGLKTYEQCF.

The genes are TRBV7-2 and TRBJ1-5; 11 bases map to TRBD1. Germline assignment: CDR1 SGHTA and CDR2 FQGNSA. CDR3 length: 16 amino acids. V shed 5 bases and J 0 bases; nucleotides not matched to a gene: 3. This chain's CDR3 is CASSGQGAFSNQPQHF. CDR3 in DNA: TGTGCCAGCAGCGGACAGGGGGCTTTTAGCAATCAGCCCCAGCATTTT.

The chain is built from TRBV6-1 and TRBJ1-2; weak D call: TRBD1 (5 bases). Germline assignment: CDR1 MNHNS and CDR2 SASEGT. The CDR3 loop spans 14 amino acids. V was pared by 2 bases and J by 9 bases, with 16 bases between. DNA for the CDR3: TGTGCCAGCAGTGAACCACTTAACAGGAATAGCTACACCTTC. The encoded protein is CASSEPLNRNSYTF.

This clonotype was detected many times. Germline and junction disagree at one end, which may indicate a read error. Here the CDR3 reads CASSYLTGIVAKNIKYF. As DNA, the CDR3 is TGTGCCAGCAGTTATCTTACGGGGATCGTAGCCAAAAACATTAAGTACTTC. The chain combines TRBV6-2 or TRBV6-3 with TRBJ2-4; maybe TRBD2 (5 bases). Germline V gene lookup returns CDR1 MNHEY and CDR2 SVGEGT. CDR3 size: 17 residues.

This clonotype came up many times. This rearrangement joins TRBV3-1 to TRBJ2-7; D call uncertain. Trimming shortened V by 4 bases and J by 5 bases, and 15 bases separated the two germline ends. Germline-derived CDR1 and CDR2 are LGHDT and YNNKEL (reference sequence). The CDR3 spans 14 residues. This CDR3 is CASSLKIRPHEQYF. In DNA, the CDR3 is TGTGCCAGCAGCCTCAAGATAAGGCCCCACGAGCAGTACTTC.